The TCR beta chain under discussion was sequenced for a study of a mutant IDH1 vaccine in newly diagnosed glioma (dated by TCRdb to the early 2020s). Broadly, across the study: Of the 32 treated patients, approximately 62% were male and about 40% were female, and the mean age was approximately 37 years. Prior to enrollment, standard therapy consisting of radiotherapy alone, temozolomide alone, or radiochemotherapy with temozolomide had been administered to patients, with the combination being received by most patients. Peripheral blood samples were drawn at six visits, namely V03 (baseline), V05, V07, V10, V12 and V13. Longitudinal TCRB deep sequencing was performed for fewer than 30 treated patients wherever samples were available for exploratory analyses.

The CDR3 covers 15 residues, taking in both the cysteine and the phenylalanine. Only the CDR3 DNA stays, 45 bases, in frame from base 1. The germline V gene gives CDR1 as MNHNS and CDR2 as SASEGT. A distance of 13 bases separates the germline ends of V and J, which lose 8 bases and 0 bases respectively. The time point label, read with the paper, signifies: baseline, week 1 (first vaccination visit). What this sample's treatment or condition label stands for: pre-vaccination baseline after standard-of-care therapy. The donors had newly diagnosed IDH1-mutant astrocytomas of WHO grade 3 or 4 that showed loss of nuclear ATRX. The samples were drawn from NOA16, a multicentre, single-arm, open-label phase I trial in Germany that tested a mutant IDH1 peptide vaccine in humans for the first time. For immunogenicity testing, the blood drawn at visit V03 was used as the baseline sample. Genomic DNA for TCRB sequencing was extracted from EDTA blood using the DNeasy Blood and Tissue Kit.

Libraries were prepared through the immunoSEQ multiplex PCR assay. Rearranged TCR beta chain sequences were amplified with the hsTCRB Kit following the manufacturer's protocol. Sequencing of TCRB libraries was carried out on an Illumina MiSeq. In the paper's pipeline: The proprietary platform of the kit vendor was used for demultiplexing, trimming and gene mapping. TCRdb holds this immuneACCESS table with in-frame rearrangements only. Some clones are missing; in checked studies, unresolved V genes explain under half, and the rest has no known cause. Clonal size and the V and J genes are those of that table, whereas D and trimming came from the DNA. The sample table records tens of thousands of clones; about 78% of these occur just once. The ten top clones hold 7.5% to 9.5% of the sample. Overall study outcomes, separate from this receptor: Immune responses induced by the vaccine were seen in around 94% of patients across multiple MHC alleles. The authors noted that analyses of patient blood samples could not be reproduced because of sample limitations. No apparent relationship was observed between pseudoprogression and alterations in the top peripheral T cell clonotypes detected by TCRB sequencing. Selection of PBMC samples for TCRB deep sequencing was based on availability.

There are a few counts of this clone. What antigen it recognizes has not been identified. Base qualities are not recorded, but no much larger clone differs from it by a single base. Source: PBMCs, taken from a glioma patient treated with radiotherapy, temozolomide or both. This sequence uses TRBV6-1 and TRBJ1-4, with the identity of the D gene unclear. This clonotype was sampled from a man between 35 and 55 years old with glioma. Some clones in this sample may be carry-over from other donors' samples. The CDR3 in this case is CASRAGGATNEKLFF. The sequenced DNA is TGTGCCAGCCGGGCGGGAGGTGCAACTAATGAAAAACTGTTTTTT.